Below, 30 T cell receptor beta chains from the same sample are listed, as sequenced in a study of vaccination effects on CD4 cells after COVID-19. ViraFEST assay sequencing came after antigen-specific CD4+ T cells were expanded with viral peptide pools. Culturing for 9 to 10 days preceded CD4+ T cell isolation. For these TCRs, the target antigens are not known. The data were produced by immunoSEQ multiplex PCR, yet TCRdb's version contains in-frame clones alone and is incomplete. The repertoire holds 25,000 to 35,000 clones, with 55% to 75% as singletons. The specimen comprised CD4+ T cells from PBMCs cultured with HCoV-229E spike peptides, sampled before COVID-19 vaccination. These TCRs come from a human donor who received a COVID-19 vaccine.

The chain is built from TRBV5-1 and TRBJ2-7; 9 bases map to TRBD1. The CDR3 has 13 amino acids. Germline lookup yields CDR1 SGHRS and CDR2 YFSETQ. The junction had 4 bases not matched to a gene; V was cut back by 3 bases and J by 6 bases. CDR3 loop: CASSWDRVGEQYF. The CDR3 nucleotides read TGCGCCAGCAGCTGGGACAGGGTAGGCGAGCAGTACTTC.

This clone was counted a few times. V usage is TRBV5-4 and J usage is TRBJ2-1; 11 bases are shared with TRBD1. V lost 4 bases and J lost 5; bases outside the gene matches: 5. The length of the CDR3 is 15 residues. Germline CDR1 and CDR2: SGHNT and YYREEE (reference sequence). In DNA form, the CDR3 reads TGTGCCAGCAGCCCCGGGACAGGGGGTCACAATGAGCAGTTCTTC. It encodes CASSPGTGGHNEQFF.

The V call is TRBV7-9, the J call TRBJ1-1, with D possibly TRBD1 on 6 matching bases. Between the trimmed V and J ends, which lost 5 bases and 9 bases, there was a span of 34 bases. The CDR3 extends over 19 amino acids. Germline values: CDR1 SEHNR, CDR2 FQNEAQ (reference sequence). This CDR3 is CASSLRTGGGLGRGPKAFF. The DNA of the CDR3 is TGTGCCAGCAGCCTACGTACGGGGGGCGGCCTCGGCCGGGGACCCAAAGCTTTCTTT. Complete variable domain (other parts from reference TRBV7-9 and TRBJ1-1): DTGVSQNPRHKITKRGQNVTFRCDPISEHNRLYWYRQTLGQGPEFLTYFQNEAQLEKSRLLSDRFSAERPKGSFSTLEIQRTEQGDSAMYLCASSLRTGGGLGRGPKAFFGQGTRLTVV.

The chain is built from TRBV2 and TRBJ2-7, with D perhaps assigned TRBD1 or TRBD2 (6 bases each). V shed 7 bases and J shed 3 bases, with 13 bases lying between them. Germline V CDR1 and CDR2: SNHLY, FYNNEI. The CDR3 covers 13 residues. The CDR3 nucleotides read TGTGCCAGCAAAGGAGGGGGAGGCTACGAGCAGTACTTC. Its protein is CASKGGGGYEQYF.

This clone was found a few times. This sequence joins TRBV7-9 and TRBJ1-6; D remains unclear. The CDR3 loop spans 14 amino acids. V gave up 11 bases and J gave up 5 bases, with 16 bases separating them. Germline lookup yields CDR1 SEHNR and CDR2 FQNEAQ (reference sequence). The CDR3: CAAEVSANNSPLHF. The CDR3, as DNA: TGTGCCGCCGAGGTCTCGGCGAATAATTCACCCCTCCACTTT.

The table lists this clone with a few counts. The chain is built from TRBV30 and TRBJ1-5; TRBD1 might be the D (5 bases). Germline V gives CDR1 GTSNPN, CDR2 SVGIG (reference sequence). The CDR3 extends over 12 amino acids. V lost 5 bases, J lost 3 bases, and 8 bases lay in between. DNA for the CDR3: TGTGCCTGGGGGGGTTACAATCAGCCCCAGCATTTT. Translated: CAWGGYNQPQHF.

This clone was found a few times. The chain uses TRBV3-1 (or the pseudogene TRBV3-2) and TRBJ2-1; TRBD2 aligns across 9 bases. Germline V CDR1 and CDR2: LGHDT, YNNKEL (reference sequence). This CDR3 is 17 amino acids long. The J segment lost 7 bases and the V segment lost 0 bases, leaving 10 bases of the junction unmatched. DNA of the CDR3: TGTGCCAGCAGCCAAGATCGGGGTAGCGGGAGTGGGAATGAGCAGTTCTTC. Protein: CASSQDRGSGSGNEQFF.

A remark on this clone: One end of the junction is discordant with germline, which a read error may explain. This chain joins TRBV18 and TRBJ2-1; tentative D call: TRBD1 (6 bases). Germline CDR1 and CDR2: KGHSH and LQKENI. The CDR3 has 15 amino acids. The CDR3: CASSPQGATGNEQFF. In nucleotides, the CDR3 is TGTGCCAGCTCGCCACAGGGCGCTACGGGAAATGAGCAGTTCTTC.

The chain is built from TRBV5-4 and TRBJ2-4; tentatively, D is TRBD2 (6 bases). The V end was cut by 3 bases, the J end by 9 bases, with 16 bases between. This CDR3 is built from 14 residues. CDR1 is SGHNT and CDR2 is YYREEE in the germline V gene (reference sequence). Written as DNA, the CDR3 is TGTGCCAGCAGCTCCCCGGAGGGCGCGACCATTCAGTACTTC. Its protein is CASSSPEGATIQYF.

This clone was counted only a few times. V is TRBV6-2 or TRBV6-3 and J is TRBJ2-2; D gene unclear. This CDR3 spans 13 amino acids. Germline assignment: CDR1 MNHEY and CDR2 SVGEGT. Trimming stripped 6 bases from V and 3 bases from J, with 8 bases between. CDR3 nucleotides: TGTGCCAGCAGCTCGGAGTACACCGGGGAGCTGTTTTTT. Protein sequence: CASSSEYTGELFF.

This clone was detected a few times. The chain joins TRBV7-2 to TRBJ2-1, with 8 nucleotides matching TRBD2. In germline, CDR1 is SGHTA, CDR2 FQGNSA. V shed 5 bases, J shed 4 bases, and the junction held 10 bases outside the gene matches. CDR3 length: 16 amino acids. In nucleotides, the CDR3 is TGTGCCAGCAGCCCCCTGACTAGCGACCCTTACAATGAGCAGTTCTTC. It codes for CASSPLTSDPYNEQFF. Based on the CDR3 plus reference TRBV7-2 and TRBJ2-1, the full variable domain is GAGVSQSPSNKVTEKGKDVELRCDPISGHTALYWYRQSLGQGLEFLIYFQGNSAPDKSGLPSDRFSAERTGGSVSTLTIQRTQQEDSAVYLCASSPLTSDPYNEQFFGPGTRLTVL.

This clone has just one count. CDR3 in DNA: TGCGCCAGCAGCCAAGGTGGGAGGGGGCGCAGTAACTATGGCTACACCTTC. Protein sequence: CASSQGGRGRSNYGYTF. This chain links TRBV4-1 with TRBJ1-2, with 7 bases aligning to TRBD1. The V gene's germline CDR1 is MGHRA and CDR2 YSYEKL. The CDR3 runs to 17 residues. The trim removed 1 base at V and 1 base at J, leaving 9 bases unmatched.

CDR3: CASSAATGEQFF. The CDR3 DNA reads as TGTGCCAGCTCAGCAGCCACGGGGGAGCAGTTCTTC. The chain carries TRBV18 and TRBJ2-1; D might be TRBD2 (5 bases). The germline V and J ends were trimmed by 5 bases and 10 bases, with 12 bases remaining between them. Germline lookup yields CDR1 KGHSH and CDR2 LQKENI. The CDR3 covers 12 residues.

This rearrangement joins TRBV20-1 to TRBJ2-1; TRBD2 matches at 7 bases. With V trimmed by 3 bases and J by 0 bases, 2 bases remained unmatched. From germline, CDR1 is DFQATT and CDR2 SNEGSKA (reference sequence). The CDR3 has 14 residues. The CDR3 DNA is TGCAGTGCTAGTCGGGACTACTCCTACAATGAGCAGTTCTTC. The encoded protein is CSASRDYSYNEQFF.

The rearrangement uses TRBV10-2 and TRBJ2-5; 10 bases align to TRBD2. The CDR3 has 14 amino acids. With V trimmed by 6 bases and J by 3 bases, 4 bases remained unmatched. CDR1 WSHSY and CDR2 SAAADI come from the germline V gene. The CDR3 sequence: CASREGLAEETQYF. CDR3 in DNA: TGCGCCAGCAGGGAAGGACTAGCGGAAGAGACCCAGTACTTC.

The gene calls are TRBV6-2 or TRBV6-3 and TRBJ2-7; D ambiguous. Trimming left V 5 bases short and J 2 bases short, with 10 bases between. The CDR3 covers 13 residues. Per the germline V gene, CDR1 is MNHEY and CDR2 is SVGEGT. CDR3 sequence (DNA): TGTGCCAGCAGTCAACCGGCCCCCTACGAGCAGTACTTC. Its translation is CASSQPAPYEQYF.

The chain joins TRBV28 to TRBJ2-5, with 15 bases that match TRBD2. In germline, CDR1 is MDHEN, CDR2 SYDVKM. V was clipped by 2 bases and J by 2 bases; unmatched bases: 3. This CDR3 spans 17 amino acids. The CDR3 spells CASSLGLAGGGQETQYF. CDR3 DNA: TGTGCCAGCAGTTTAGGACTAGCGGGAGGGGGGCAAGAGACCCAGTACTTC.

The chain carries TRBV28 and TRBJ2-7; TRBD1 agrees at 9 bases. CDR3 length equals 16 residues. V lost 4 bases, J lost 1 base, and 8 bases stayed unmatched. The germline V gene encodes CDR1 MDHEN and CDR2 SYDVKM. The CDR3 reads CASSSGGQGRSYEQYF. CDR3 DNA sequence: TGTGCCAGCAGTTCTGGGGGACAGGGTCGATCCTACGAGCAGTACTTC.

V gene TRBV7-2 combines with J gene TRBJ1-2, with 7 bases that match TRBD1. The germline CDR1 and CDR2 sequences are SGHTA and FQGNSA. J was trimmed by 4 bases and V by 1 base; bases with no gene match: 6. This CDR3 comprises 15 residues. The CDR3 bases are TGTGCCAGCAGCTTAGAGGGCAGGGGGAGCTATGGCTACACCTTC. It translates to CASSLEGRGSYGYTF.

The V call is TRBV9, the J call TRBJ2-6; no reliable D call. The CDR3 covers 15 residues. V shed 0 bases and J shed 4 bases, with 8 bases lying between them. Germline lookup yields CDR1 SGDLS and CDR2 YYNGEE. The chain's CDR3 is CASSVDVSGANVLTF. The CDR3, as DNA: TGTGCCAGCAGCGTAGATGTGTCGGGGGCCAACGTCCTGACTTTC. The whole variable domain, remainder taken from reference TRBV9 and TRBJ2-6, is DSGVTQTPKHLITATGQRVTLRCSPRSGDLSVYWYQQSLDQGLQFLIQYYNGEERAKGNILERFSAQQFPDLHSELNLSSLELGDSALYFCASSVDVSGANVLTFGAGSRLTVL.

The chain uses TRBV3-1 (or the pseudogene TRBV3-2) and TRBJ2-1; D uncertain. This CDR3 spans 14 amino acids. Trimming stripped 0 bases from V and 4 bases from J, with 7 bases between. Per germline, CDR1 LGHDT and CDR2 YNNKEL (reference sequence). The CDR3 loop reads CASSQEGPYNEQFF. The CDR3 DNA is TGTGCCAGCAGCCAAGAAGGCCCATACAATGAGCAGTTCTTC.

The genes are TRBV4-1 and TRBJ1-4, with TRBD1 as a possible D gene (5 bases). Trimming took 1 base from V and 4 from J, leaving 10 bases between them. Germline V gene sequence: CDR1 MGHRA, CDR2 YSYEKL. This CDR3 spans 15 amino acids. The CDR3 nucleotides read TGCGCCAGCAGCCAAGGCGGGGCGATTAATGAAAAACTGTTTTTT. This sequence encodes CASSQGGAINEKLFF.

The V and J genes are TRBV4-1 and TRBJ2-4; weak D call: TRBD2 (6 bases). Germline V lookup: CDR1 MGHRA, CDR2 YSYEKL. Between the trimmed V and J ends, which lost 4 bases and 0 bases, there was a span of 19 bases. This CDR3 is built from 18 residues. The CDR3 spells CASSPGVVAGRAKNIQYF. CDR3 DNA: TGCGCCAGCAGCCCGGGGGTAGTCGCGGGAAGAGCCAAAAACATTCAGTACTTC.

The V and J genes are TRBV2 and TRBJ1-2; weak D call: TRBD1 (5 bases). CDR1 SNHLY and CDR2 FYNNEI come from the germline V gene. Trimming removed 6 bases at V and 6 bases at J, with 20 bases between. There are 15 residues in the CDR3. The CDR3 nucleotides read TGTGCCAGCAGGTCACCGGGACGCAAAGGGGATGGCTACACCTTC. This encodes CASRSPGRKGDGYTF.

This clone was observed a handful of times. The CDR3 coding sequence is TGCGCCAGCAGCTTGGGGAGCGGGACTAAGGATGAGCAGTTCTTC. This encodes CASSLGSGTKDEQFF. This chain joins TRBV5-1 and TRBJ2-1; 7 bases are a match to TRBD2. Germline V gene lookup returns CDR1 SGHRS and CDR2 YFSETQ. The CDR3 is 15 residues long. V shed 0 bases and J 8 bases; nucleotides not matched to a gene: 8.

The CDR3: CASSVLRNTIYF. The CDR3 coding sequence is TGTGCCAGCAGTGTTCTCCGAAACACCATATATTTT. V and J are TRBV2 and TRBJ1-3; D ambiguous. V was cut by 4 bases and J by 5 bases, with 6 bases left in between. This CDR3 is 12 amino acids long. CDR1 SNHLY and CDR2 FYNNEI come from the germline V gene. The complete variable domain, with remaining parts taken from reference TRBV2 and TRBJ1-3, reads EPEVTQTPSHQVTQMGQEVILRCVPISNHLYFYWYRQILGQKVEFLVSFYNNEISEKSEIFDDQFSVERPDGSNFTLKIRSTKLEDSAMYFCASSVLRNTIYFGEGSWLTVV.

The chain recombines TRBV6-5 with TRBJ1-2, with D unclear. V lost 4 bases to trimming and J lost 3 bases, with 9 bases between them. From germline, CDR1 is MNHEY and CDR2 SVGAGI. The CDR3 sequence is 13 residues long. CDR3 coding DNA: TGTGCCAGCAGTTGGACGGCAGACTATGGCTACACCTTC. Translated: CASSWTADYGYTF.

This chain links TRBV11-2 with TRBJ1-1; D is unclear. V shed 5 bases and J shed 4 bases, with 8 bases lying between them. Germline V gene lookup returns CDR1 SGHAT and CDR2 FQNNGV. The CDR3 spans 12 residues. CDR3 amino acids: CASSRSVTEAFF. CDR3 DNA: TGTGCCAGCAGCAGATCCGTCACTGAAGCTTTCTTT.

As DNA, the CDR3 is TGTGCCAGCATGATCCGCGGGGGGGACGCAGATACGCAGTATTTT. It encodes CASMIRGGDADTQYF. The chain uses TRBV2 and TRBJ2-3; 9 positions match TRBD2. This CDR3 spans 15 amino acids. Germline CDR1 and CDR2: SNHLY and FYNNEI. V was pared by 7 bases and J by 4 bases, with 9 bases of the junction left unmatched.

This clone was counted at least ten times. This chain links TRBV7-9 with TRBJ1-2, with 9 bases lining up with TRBD1. After removal of 5 bases from V and 2 bases from J, the junction contained 6 bases not matched to a gene. Per germline, CDR1 SEHNR and CDR2 FQNEAQ (reference sequence). The CDR3 totals 15 residues. The CDR3 nucleotides read TGTGCCAGCAGCCCAACAGGGGGCGAGAACTATGGCTACACCTTC. The encoded protein is CASSPTGGENYGYTF.